Following are 15 T cell receptor beta chains from one sample sequenced in a study of blood T cell repertoires in COVID-19. Some clones are missing from TCRdb's copy, which holds only in-frame ones; the method was immunoSEQ multiplex PCR. The table shows around 260,000 clones, with around four fifths occurring only once. The sequencing sample was made of peripheral blood. These receptors originate from a man aged 60 to 75 who had recovered from COVID-19.

The J gene is TRBJ1-6, the V gene TRBV9, with a weak D call TRBD1 (6 bases). From germline, CDR1 is SGDLS and CDR2 YYNGEE. This CDR3 contains 16 residues. V shed 7 bases and J shed 5 bases, with 19 bases lying between them. The CDR3 DNA reads TGTGCCAGCGGGGGCCCCGGTTCTCGGGATAATTCACCCCTCCACTTT. Protein product: CASGGPGSRDNSPLHF. The full variable domain, rest sourced from reference TRBV9 and TRBJ1-6, is DSGVTQTPKHLITATGQRVTLRCSPRSGDLSVYWYQQSLDQGLQFLIQYYNGEERAKGNILERFSAQQFPDLHSELNLSSLELGDSALYFCASGGPGSRDNSPLHFGNGTRLTVT.

The V gene is TRBV9, the J gene TRBJ1-1, with D possibly matching TRBD1 (5 bases). The CDR3 is 14 amino acids. V shed 4 bases and J shed 1 base, with 11 bases lying between them. CDR1 and CDR2 from the germline V gene are SGDLS and YYNGEE. The CDR3 loop reads CASSLSQGNTEAFF. The CDR3 bases are TGTGCCAGCAGCCTCAGTCAGGGGAACACTGAAGCTTTCTTT.

This clone has only a few counts. This chain joins TRBV5-4 and TRBJ2-2; 8 bases are shared with TRBD1. The germline V gene encodes CDR1 SGHNT and CDR2 YYREEE (reference sequence). CDR3 length equals 17 residues. V lost 4 bases, J lost 2 bases, and 10 bases stayed unmatched. The CDR3 DNA reads as TGTGCCAGCAGCCCAGGGGGCCCAACCCTCAACACCGGGGAGCTGTTTTTT. Its translation is CASSPGGPTLNTGELFF. Full variable domain (missing parts from reference TRBV5-4 and TRBJ2-2): ETGVTQSPTHLIKTRGQQVTLRCSSQSGHNTVSWYQQALGQGPQFIFQYYREEENGRGNFPPRFSGLQFPNYSSELNVNALELDDSALYLCASSPGGPTLNTGELFFGEGSRLTVL.

The chain recombines TRBV10-3 with TRBJ2-7; 7 nucleotides align to TRBD2. Germline trimming cut 4 bases from V and 0 bases from J; bases unmatched to any gene: 6. Germline assignment: CDR1 ENHRY and CDR2 SYGVKD. The CDR3 extends over 15 amino acids. The CDR3 region is CAISGSGASSYEQYF. Here the CDR3 DNA reads TGTGCCATCAGTGGAAGCGGGGCAAGCTCCTACGAGCAGTACTTC.

The CDR3 loop reads CASSQTREKLFF. The CDR3 nucleotides read TGTGCCAGCAGTCAAACAAGAGAAAAACTGTTTTTT. The V gene is TRBV6-2 or TRBV6-3, the J gene TRBJ1-4; D is uncertain. The CDR3 extends over 12 amino acids. V gave up 5 bases and J gave up 8 bases, with 9 bases separating them. The V gene's germline CDR1 is MNHEY and CDR2 SVGEGT.

The chain carries TRBV3-1 (or the pseudogene TRBV3-2) and TRBJ2-2, with a tentative D call TRBD1 (6 bases). With 6 bases removed from V and 0 bases from J, the gap between germline ends came to 11 bases. The CDR3 runs 15 residues. The germline V gene encodes CDR1 LGHDT and CDR2 YNNKEL (reference sequence). The CDR3 coding sequence is TGTGCCAGCAGGAAGGGGGAGACGAACACCGGGGAGCTGTTTTTT. This encodes CASRKGETNTGELFF.

The J gene is TRBJ2-1, the V gene TRBV5-1; 12 bases match TRBD2. The CDR3 covers 16 residues. Trimming removed 2 bases from V and 7 bases from J; junction bases left unmatched: 7. Per the germline V gene, CDR1 is SGHRS and CDR2 is YFSETQ. The CDR3 coding sequence is TGCGCCAGCAGCTTTTCACTAGCGGGGGGTGGGAATGAGCAGTTCTTC. Translation: CASSFSLAGGGNEQFF.

The V and J genes are TRBV20-1 and TRBJ1-5, with D uncertain. The CDR3 covers 10 residues. From germline, CDR1 is DFQATT and CDR2 SNEGSKA (reference sequence). The V end was cut by 7 bases, the J end by 7 bases, with 8 bases between. The CDR3 DNA sequence: TGCAGTGTGGCGGGACAGCCCCAGCATTTT. Translated: CSVAGQPQHF.

The rearrangement joins TRBV14 to TRBJ2-5, with D possibly matching TRBD2 (6 bases). The CDR3 length is 16 residues. V gave up 4 bases and J gave up 5 bases, with 20 bases separating them. Germline assignment: CDR1 SGHDN and CDR2 FVKESK. The CDR3 sequence: CASSPGTAGGWETQYF. The CDR3 bases are TGTGCCAGCAGCCCCGGGACGGCCGGAGGGTGGGAGACCCAGTACTTC.

The chain carries TRBV5-4 and TRBJ2-2; 10 bases agree with TRBD1. V lost 4 bases and J lost 5; bases outside the gene matches: 11. Germline CDR1 reads SGHNT; CDR2 reads YYREEE (reference sequence). The CDR3 consists of 17 residues. The CDR3 region is CASSRPGQGSQTGELFF. CDR3 coding DNA: TGTGCCAGCAGCCGTCCGGGACAGGGGTCGCAAACCGGGGAGCTGTTTTTT.

The chain is built from TRBV19 and TRBJ1-2, with 10 positions matching TRBD1. With 5 bases clipped from V and 6 bases from J, the junction kept 9 bases outside the gene matches. The CDR3 totals 15 residues. Germline V gene data show CDR1 as LNHDA and CDR2 as SQIVND (reference sequence). The CDR3 region has the DNA TGTGCCAGTAGTCCGAGGGACAGGGGTGTCCATGGCTACACCTTC. As protein: CASSPRDRGVHGYTF.

The chain combines TRBV11-2 with TRBJ1-1, with 8 bases that match TRBD1. The CDR3 is made up of 14 amino acids. Germline assignment: CDR1 SGHAT and CDR2 FQNNGV. V shed 5 bases and J 2 bases; nucleotides not matched to a gene: 4. CDR3 in amino acids: CASSMDRANTEAFF. CDR3 sequence (DNA): TGTGCCAGCAGCATGGACAGGGCCAACACTGAAGCTTTCTTT.

This clone was observed a single time. This chain joins TRBV7-9 and TRBJ2-1, with TRBD2 matching 10 bases. J gave up 5 bases and V 4 bases, and 8 bases lay outside the gene matches. The V gene's germline CDR1 is SEHNR and CDR2 FQNEAQ (reference sequence). CDR3 length: 16 amino acids. This CDR3 reads CASSSPPSGRDNEQFF. The CDR3 nucleotides are TGTGCCAGCAGCTCCCCCCCTAGCGGGAGAGACAATGAGCAGTTCTTC.

This chain joins TRBV11-2 and TRBJ2-5; D is perhaps TRBD2 (6 bases). V lost 1 base, J lost 9 bases, and 15 bases lay in between. Germline V CDR1 and CDR2: SGHAT, FQNNGV. The CDR3 totals 14 residues. The CDR3 loop is CASSLATAGRSQYF. The CDR3 region has the DNA TGTGCCAGCAGCTTAGCTACGGCGGGGCGGTCCCAGTACTTC.

This clone appeared once. This sequence joins TRBV9 and TRBJ2-2, with D maybe TRBD2 (6 bases). V lost 1 base and J lost 3, with 10 bases in between. Germline V gives CDR1 SGDLS, CDR2 YYNGEE. CDR3 length: 15 residues. CDR3 residues: CASSVRGWDTGELFF. The CDR3, as DNA: TGTGCCAGCAGCGTACGGGGGTGGGACACCGGGGAGCTGTTTTTT. Full variable domain (outside the CDR3, taken from reference TRBV9 and TRBJ2-2): DSGVTQTPKHLITATGQRVTLRCSPRSGDLSVYWYQQSLDQGLQFLIQYYNGEERAKGNILERFSAQQFPDLHSELNLSSLELGDSALYFCASSVRGWDTGELFFGEGSRLTVL.